The clone carrying this TCR beta chain was seen a handful of times. TCRdb keeps only in-frame clones here, not all; method: immunoSEQ multiplex PCR. The sample lists about 120,000 clones; about 70% were seen once. The sample originates from a study of shared clonotypes between healthy human individuals. The TCR sequence derives from a woman aged 25 to 39 in good health. The sequenced sample consisted of memory CD8+ T cells sorted from blood. Noted subset: CD45RO+ cells pooled with CCR7-negative TemRA cells.

The CDR3 spells CASSSNALLVDNNEQFF. The CDR3 DNA is TGTGCCAGCAGTTCTAATGCCCTGTTGGTAGACAACAATGAGCAGTTCTTC. The chain joins TRBV7-2 to TRBJ2-1; D not resolved. Trimming removed 6 bases at V and 5 bases at J, with 23 bases between. The germline CDR1 and CDR2 sequences are SGHTA and FQGNSA. The CDR3 runs to 17 residues.